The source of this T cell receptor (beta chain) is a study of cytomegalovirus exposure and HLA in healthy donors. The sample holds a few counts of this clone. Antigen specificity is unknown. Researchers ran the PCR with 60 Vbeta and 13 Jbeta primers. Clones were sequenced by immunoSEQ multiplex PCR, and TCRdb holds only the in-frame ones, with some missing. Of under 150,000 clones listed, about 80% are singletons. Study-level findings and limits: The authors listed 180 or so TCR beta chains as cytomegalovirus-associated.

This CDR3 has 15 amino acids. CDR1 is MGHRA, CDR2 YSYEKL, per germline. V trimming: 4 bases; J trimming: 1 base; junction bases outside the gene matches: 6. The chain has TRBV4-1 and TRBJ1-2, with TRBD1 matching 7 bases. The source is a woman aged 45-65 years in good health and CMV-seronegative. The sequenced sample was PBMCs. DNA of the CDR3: TGCGCCAGCAGCCTTCGGGACAGCCTTAACTATGGCTACACCTTC. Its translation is CASSLRDSLNYGYTF.